The 9 T cell receptor beta chains reported below all come from one sample, sequenced in a study of cytomegalovirus exposure and HLA in healthy donors (TCRdb year 2017). Libraries were made using the immunoSEQ multiplex PCR assay. A mixture of 60 forward primers for TCR Vbeta segments and 13 reverse primers for TCR Jbeta segments was used in the multiplex PCR. In TCRdb, the immuneACCESS table is reduced to in-frame sequences with V and J assigned. These tables do not hold every clone; where another copy was compared, an unresolved V gene accounts for under half, and the others remain unexplained. This sample has around 76,000 clones in its table, and 73% of those were observed once. About 16% of the sample is taken by the ten largest. The sample consisted of PBMCs. Every receptor here comes from a woman in her thirties or forties in good health and CMV-seropositive.

The chain couples TRBV5-1 to TRBJ2-1; tentative D call: TRBD2 (6 bases). V was pared by 0 bases and J by 1 base, with 11 bases between. This CDR3 has 16 amino acids. Per the germline V gene, CDR1 is SGHRS and CDR2 is YFSETQ. The CDR3 sequence: CASSLVTSRSYNEQFF. As DNA, the CDR3 is TGCGCCAGCAGCTTGGTGACTAGTCGATCCTACAATGAGCAGTTCTTC.

The chain combines TRBV7-2 with TRBJ2-5; 9 nucleotides match TRBD2. The ends lost 6 bases at V and 0 bases at J; junction bases unmatched: 8. The germline gives CDR1 SGHTA, CDR2 FQGNSA. There are 16 residues in the CDR3. CDR3 amino acids: CASSRRGGRYQETQYF. CDR3 nucleotides: TGTGCCAGCAGTCGGCGGGGGGGACGGTACCAAGAGACCCAGTACTTC.

The rearrangement joins TRBV5-6 to TRBJ2-7, with D possibly being TRBD1 (6 bases). This CDR3 has 13 amino acids. V lost 4 bases and J lost 2, with 10 bases in between. CDR1 is SGHDT, CDR2 YYEEEE, per germline. The CDR3 spells CASSGQLPYEQYF. DNA of the CDR3: TGTGCCAGCAGCGGACAGTTACCCTACGAGCAGTACTTC.

This chain uses TRBV15 with TRBJ1-1; D not certain. The V gene lost 3 bases and the J gene lost 2 bases, with 10 bases spanning the gap. The CDR3 spans 14 residues. Germline V gene lookup returns CDR1 LNHNV and CDR2 YYDKDF (reference sequence). CDR3 coding DNA: TGTGCCACCAGCAGTGTTCAGACAAACACTGAAGCTTTCTTT. It yields the protein CATSSVQTNTEAFF.

The rearrangement uses TRBV5-5 and TRBJ1-1; D not resolved. The CDR3 length is 15 residues. Germline V gives CDR1 SGHKS, CDR2 YYEKEE (reference sequence). Trimming removed 2 bases from V and 4 bases from J, with 15 bases in between. The CDR3 reads CASSFSVREGTEAFF. The CDR3 DNA reads as TGTGCCAGCAGCTTTTCGGTCAGAGAGGGCACTGAAGCTTTCTTT.

The chain couples TRBV5-1 to TRBJ2-1, with 9 nucleotides matching TRBD2. The CDR3 runs 16 residues. Germline CDR1 is SGHRS and CDR2 is YFSETQ. Germline trimming cut 1 base from V and 9 bases from J; bases unmatched to any gene: 11. The CDR3 spells CASSLLSSGNGGEQFF. CDR3 nucleotide sequence: TGCGCCAGCAGCTTGCTGTCTAGCGGGAATGGAGGTGAGCAGTTCTTC.

This clone was counted only a few times. As DNA, the CDR3 is TGTGCCAGCAGCTTGGCGTACAGGGACAATGAGCAGTTCTTC. Amino acid sequence: CASSLAYRDNEQFF. This chain joins TRBV5-6 and TRBJ2-1; TRBD1 is a possible D gene (6 bases). The CDR3 has 14 amino acids. Germline assignment: CDR1 SGHDT and CDR2 YYEEEE. V lost 0 bases and J lost 5, with 9 bases in between. Full variable domain (missing parts from reference TRBV5-6 and TRBJ2-1): DAGVTQSPTHLIKTRGQQVTLRCSPKSGHDTVSWYQQALGQGPQFIFQYYEEEERQRGNFPDRFSGHQFPNYSSELNVNALLLGDSALYLCASSLAYRDNEQFFGPGTRLTVL.

The CDR3, as DNA: TGTGCCAGCAGCCGCTACTCGACTGACTCGGGCTACACCTTC. Residues: CASSRYSTDSGYTF. J is TRBJ1-2 and V is TRBV6-5; D unclear. Trimming removed 6 bases from V and 8 bases from J, with 19 bases in between. Germline loops: CDR1 MNHEY, CDR2 SVGAGI. CDR3 length equals 14 residues.

The chain is built from TRBV19 and TRBJ2-2; a weak D match, TRBD1 (6 bases). Germline CDR1 reads LNHDA; CDR2 reads SQIVND (reference sequence). The CDR3 runs to 14 residues. V gave up 3 bases and J gave up 8 bases, with 13 bases separating them. The CDR3 DNA reads as TGTGCCAGTAGTATTGGACAGCTCCGGGGGGAGCTGTTTTTT. Translated: CASSIGQLRGELFF.